Following are 27 T cell receptor beta chains from one sample sequenced in a study of cytotoxic CD8 clonotypes in ibrutinib-treated CLL. The repertoire was sequenced with immunoSEQ multiplex PCR; TCRdb's copy has only in-frame clones and lacks some. This sample has about 270,000 clones, with 60% to 80% found just once. Sample: PBMCs, taken at disease progression, from a patient treated with ibrutinib. The source is a human donor with chronic lymphocytic leukemia.

This clone appeared once. The CDR3 protein is CASSPGWFEKLFF. DNA of the CDR3: TGTGCCAGCTCACCAGGGTGGTTTGAAAAACTGTTTTTT. The chain carries TRBV18 and TRBJ1-4; D unresolved. The CDR3 contains 13 residues. The ends were cut back, 2 bases at V and 7 bases at J, with 8 bases in the middle. The germline V gene encodes CDR1 KGHSH and CDR2 LQKENI.

The V gene is TRBV4-3, the J gene TRBJ2-7; D gene ambiguous. The germline V and J ends were trimmed by 2 bases and 0 bases, with 14 bases remaining between them. In germline, CDR1 is LGHNA, CDR2 YSLEER. The CDR3 is 16 amino acids. Here the CDR3 reads CASSQPQKASSYEQYF. CDR3 bases: TGCGCCAGCAGCCAACCCCAGAAGGCCAGCTCCTACGAGCAGTACTTC.

This chain uses TRBV6-5 with TRBJ1-2; TRBD1 is a possible D gene (5 bases). Germline lookup yields CDR1 MNHEY and CDR2 SVGAGI. The CDR3 covers 13 residues. Trimming removed 0 bases from V and 8 bases from J, with 10 bases in between. For the CDR3, the DNA is TGTGCCAGCAGTTACTCTGGGGCAGGGGGCTACACCTTC. As protein: CASSYSGAGGYTF.

The chain links TRBV7-8 to TRBJ2-7; D may match TRBD1 or TRBD2 (5 bases each). The germline gives CDR1 SGHVS, CDR2 FQNEAQ. The CDR3 consists of 14 residues. V gave up 5 bases and J gave up 3 bases, with 14 bases separating them. In DNA, the CDR3 is TGTGCCAGCAGCCCCCACGGGGCCTACTACGAGCAGTACTTC. The encoded protein is CASSPHGAYYEQYF.

V and J are TRBV20-1 and TRBJ2-3; D unresolved. Germline CDR1 is DFQATT and CDR2 is SNEGSKA (reference sequence). This CDR3 spans 11 amino acids. The CDR3 coding sequence is TGCAGCTTCCATGGCACAGATACGCAGTATTTT. This gives the protein CSFHGTDTQYF.

The chain has TRBV7-8 and TRBJ2-2; no clear D gene. The germline V gene encodes CDR1 SGHVS and CDR2 FQNEAQ. The CDR3 is made up of 18 amino acids. Trimming stripped 0 bases from V and 0 bases from J, with 14 bases between. The CDR3 bases are TGTGCCAGCAGCTTAGCTCCGCGGTCCCGCGCGAACACCGGGGAGCTGTTTTTT. Translated, it gives CASSLAPRSRANTGELFF.

The chain combines TRBV18 with TRBJ2-7; 9 nucleotides align to TRBD1. Per the germline V gene, CDR1 is KGHSH and CDR2 is LQKENI. CDR3 length: 15 amino acids. Trimming cost V 3 bases and J 1 base; bases outside gene matches: 4. The CDR3 loop reads CASSPGTGTSYEQYF. CDR3 in DNA: TGTGCCAGCTCACCCGGGACAGGGACATCCTACGAGCAGTACTTC.

The chain couples TRBV5-1 to TRBJ2-7; 11 bases agree with TRBD2. The CDR3 totals 15 residues. The ends lost 1 base at V and 4 bases at J; junction bases unmatched: 4. Germline V CDR1 and CDR2: SGHRS, YFSETQ. The CDR3 spells CASSLMGLAEYEQYF. In nucleotides, the CDR3 is TGCGCCAGCAGCTTGATGGGACTAGCGGAATACGAGCAGTACTTC.

The V call is TRBV6-6, the J call TRBJ1-5, with D maybe TRBD1 (5 bases). V was trimmed by 6 bases and J by 5 bases, leaving 17 bases between them. Germline V gene sequence: CDR1 MNHNY, CDR2 SVGAGI (reference sequence). This CDR3 has 15 residues. The CDR3 DNA sequence: TGTGCCAGCAGCTCCGCCGACAGCTGGCATCAGCCCCAGCATTTT. It yields the protein CASSSADSWHQPQHF.

This rearrangement joins TRBV19 to TRBJ2-5; 10 bases match TRBD2. The CDR3 has 14 residues. Germline V gene sequence: CDR1 LNHDA, CDR2 SQIVND (reference sequence). V lost 5 bases, J lost 1 base, and 1 base stayed unmatched. This chain's CDR3 is CASSLAGGQETQYF. The DNA of the CDR3 is TGTGCCAGTAGTTTAGCGGGAGGCCAAGAGACCCAGTACTTC.

The chain uses TRBV9 and TRBJ2-2, with D possibly matching TRBD2 (5 bases). Germline V gene lookup returns CDR1 SGDLS and CDR2 YYNGEE. The CDR3 totals 16 residues. Between the trimmed V and J ends, which lost 0 bases and 1 base, there was a span of 10 bases. In DNA, the CDR3 is TGTGCCAGCAGCGTAGGGAGCCGGGGGAACACCGGGGAGCTGTTTTTT. This translates into CASSVGSRGNTGELFF.

The chain couples TRBV9 to TRBJ2-5; D remains ambiguous. Trimming took off 4 bases at V and 0 bases at J, with 10 bases between the two ends. Per germline, CDR1 SGDLS and CDR2 YYNGEE. This CDR3 is built from 14 residues. CDR3 sequence reads: CASSQSRNQETQYF. The CDR3, as DNA: TGTGCCAGCAGCCAGTCCCGCAACCAAGAGACCCAGTACTTC.

The chain links TRBV7-9 to TRBJ1-4; 7 bases are shared with TRBD1. With V trimmed by 5 bases and J by 7 bases, 13 bases remained unmatched. Germline assignment: CDR1 SEHNR and CDR2 FQNEAQ (reference sequence). The CDR3 is made up of 16 amino acids. CDR3 region: CASSRRIPQGGEKLFF. The CDR3 DNA sequence: TGTGCCAGCAGCCGACGGATCCCTCAGGGGGGTGAAAAACTGTTTTTT.

This sequence joins TRBV14 and TRBJ2-3; 7 bases are shared with TRBD1. The V gene end was trimmed by 0 bases and the J gene end by 4 bases; junction bases not matched to a gene: 7. The germline gives CDR1 SGHDN, CDR2 FVKESK. The CDR3 consists of 16 residues. CDR3 residues: CASSQDLGQGADTQYF. The CDR3 DNA is TGTGCCAGCAGCCAAGATCTTGGTCAGGGGGCAGATACGCAGTATTTT.

Only one count was recorded for this clone. V is TRBV19 and J is TRBJ1-1; D possibly corresponds to TRBD1 (6 bases). The CDR3 extends over 14 amino acids. Between the trimmed V and J ends, which lost 5 bases and 5 bases, there was a span of 15 bases. Germline CDR1 is LNHDA and CDR2 is SQIVND (reference sequence). CDR3 DNA: TGTGCCAGTAGTCAAACGGGCAGGGGTACTGAAGCTTTCTTT. This sequence encodes CASSQTGRGTEAFF.

This clone was counted between two and nine times. The V and J genes are TRBV28 and TRBJ2-7; no firm D call. V was trimmed by 5 bases and J by 0 bases, leaving 5 bases between them. The CDR3 loop spans 12 amino acids. The germline gives CDR1 MDHEN, CDR2 SYDVKM. CDR3 sequence: CASSPRSYEQYF. The CDR3 DNA is TGTGCCAGCAGTCCTCGCTCCTACGAGCAGTACTTC.

The genes are TRBV11-3 and TRBJ2-7; possible D gene TRBD1, 6 bases. Trimming cost V 3 bases and J 1 base, with 13 bases left between them. The CDR3 has 15 residues. Germline V gene sequence: CDR1 SGHNT, CDR2 YENEEA. For the CDR3, the DNA is TGTGCCAGCAGCTTGGAGACAGGCCCTTCCTACGAGCAGTACTTC. This sequence encodes CASSLETGPSYEQYF.

The V gene is TRBV4-1, the J gene TRBJ2-2, with unresolved D. Germline V gene sequence: CDR1 MGHRA, CDR2 YSYEKL. CDR3 length: 14 residues. V lost 1 base and J 5 bases, leaving 8 bases between the germline ends. The CDR3 spells CASSQVGATGELFF. The CDR3 coding sequence is TGCGCCAGCAGCCAAGTAGGAGCGACCGGGGAGCTGTTTTTT.

This sequence joins TRBV4-2 and TRBJ2-7; D remains unclear. From germline, CDR1 is LGHNA and CDR2 YNFKEQ. V shed 0 bases and J shed 6 bases, with 18 bases lying between them. The CDR3 length is 16 residues. CDR3 region: CASSQDVRESVREQYF. The CDR3 region has the DNA TGTGCCAGCAGCCAAGACGTCCGCGAAAGTGTACGCGAGCAGTACTTC.

V gene TRBV6-5 combines with J gene TRBJ2-3; 9 bases fit TRBD2. This CDR3 comprises 15 residues. The germline V gene encodes CDR1 MNHEY and CDR2 SVGAGI. V lost 6 bases to trimming and J lost 5 bases; unmatched junction nucleotides: 9. The CDR3 bases are TGTGCCAGCAGAGACCGGGGACTAGCCTTAGATACGCAGTATTTT. Protein: CASRDRGLALDTQYF.

The chain couples TRBV29-1 to TRBJ1-4, with 8 bases matching TRBD1. In germline, CDR1 is SQVTM, CDR2 ANQGSEA. This CDR3 is built from 14 residues. After removal of 4 bases from V and 3 bases from J, the junction contained 4 bases not matched to a gene. CDR3 nucleotide sequence: TGCAGCGTTGTAGGACAGGGAGCTAATGAAAAACTGTTTTTT. It is translated as CSVVGQGANEKLFF.

V usage is TRBV4-3 and J usage is TRBJ2-7; D gene ambiguous. V shed 4 bases and J shed 3 bases, with 4 bases lying between them. The CDR3 is made up of 11 amino acids. The germline CDR1 and CDR2 sequences are LGHNA and YSLEER. CDR3 sequence reads: CASSRGYEQYF. The DNA of the CDR3 is TGCGCCAGCAGCCGTGGCTACGAGCAGTACTTC.

The chain is built from TRBV15 and TRBJ1-2, with a weak D call TRBD1 (5 bases). The CDR3 has 17 residues. CDR1 LNHNV and CDR2 YYDKDF come from the germline V gene (reference sequence). The V end was cut by 0 bases, the J end by 6 bases, with 20 bases between. The CDR3 is CATSRDPTDRPGNGYTF. The CDR3 DNA is TGTGCCACCAGCAGAGATCCCACCGACAGACCCGGCAATGGCTACACCTTC.

This clone was counted between two and nine times. The chain recombines TRBV4-1 with TRBJ1-2, with TRBD1 as a possible D gene (5 bases). Germline lookup yields CDR1 MGHRA and CDR2 YSYEKL. V lost 1 base, J lost 7 bases, and 22 bases lay in between. This CDR3 is built from 17 residues. CDR3 bases: TGCGCCAGCAGCCAAGGGGCAGGGCTTTTCACCCGCGGTGGCTACACCTTC. It yields the protein CASSQGAGLFTRGGYTF.

This clone appeared a few times. J is TRBJ1-5 and V is TRBV15; the match to TRBD1 covers 9 bases. Trimming at V came to 1 base and at J to 6 bases, leaving 7 bases not matched to a gene. This CDR3 contains 16 residues. Germline CDR1 is LNHNV and CDR2 is YYDKDF (reference sequence). The CDR3 reads CATSRGTGARGQPQHF. The CDR3 coding sequence is TGTGCCACCAGCAGAGGGACAGGGGCCCGTGGTCAGCCCCAGCATTTT.

About this clone: One end of the junction fails to match germline, which may point to a read error. The V call is TRBV10-3, the J call TRBJ2-1; 7 nucleotides match TRBD1. Germline values: CDR1 ENHRY, CDR2 SYGVKD. The CDR3 covers 12 residues. The DNA for the CDR3 is TGTGCCTTCAGGGGGAATAACAATGAGCAGTTCTTC. This translates into CAFRGNNNEQFF.

This chain uses TRBV9 with TRBJ2-7; no clear D gene. The V gene lost 3 bases and the J gene lost 7 bases, with 8 bases spanning the gap. Germline CDR1 reads SGDLS; CDR2 reads YYNGEE. The CDR3 totals 11 residues. For the CDR3, the DNA is TGTGCCAGCAGCGCAGGCCCGGAGCAGTACTTC. It specifies CASSAGPEQYF.